This is a list of T cell receptor beta chains from one sample in a study of blood T cells in healthy people across ages. TCRdb recomputed calls from the 5' RACE reads with MiXCR, one row per CDR3 protein. Among 600,000 to 850,000 distinct CDR3 sequences listed, roughly 43% were seen once. Sequencing input: blood. These receptors all come from a woman aged 60-75 years in good health. CDR3s include the opening cysteine and the closing phenylalanine or tryptophan. The order of the fields is clone size, V gene, J gene, D gene, CDR3 DNA, CDR3 protein. D genes are given only for firm matches. A clone size is listed for some rows: how often the clone was seen (once, few, many), or a class if it is expanded.

>NA|TRBV11-2|TRBJ1-2|TRBD1
TGTGCCAGCAGCTTAGACCCGACAGGGTACTATGGCTACACCTTC
CASSLDPTGYYGYTF
>NA|TRBV20-1|TRBJ2-6|NA
TGCAGTGCTAGGGCGACAGGAGTGGGCTCTGGGGCCAACGTCCTGACTTTC
CSARATGVGSGANVLTF
>few|TRBV20-1|TRBJ2-7|TRBD2
TGCAGTGCTAGAGAGGGGACTAGCGGGAGCTCCTACGAGCAGTACTTC
CSAREGTSGSSYEQYF
>few|TRBV18|TRBJ2-1|NA
TGTGCCAGCTCACCACAGACAGGGAGGAATGAGCAGTTCTTC
CASSPQTGRNEQFF
>NA|TRBV6-2/TRBV6-3|TRBJ1-5|TRBD1
TGTGCCAGCAGCCCGACAGGGAACAATCAGCCCCAGCATTTT
CASSPTGNNQPQHF
>NA|TRBV15|TRBJ2-3|NA
TGTGCCACCAGCAGAGGTGGGGACACAGATACGCAGTATTTT
CATSRGGDTDTQYF
>many|TRBV29-1|TRBJ2-7|NA
TGCAGCGTTGGTAACCACGAGCAGTACTTC
CSVGNHEQYF
>NA|TRBV6-1|TRBJ2-2|TRBD2
TGTGCCAGCAGTGCTAGCGGGTTAAGGGAGCTGTTTTTT
CASSASGLRELFF
>NA|TRBV6-5|TRBJ2-6|NA
TGTGCCAGCAGTTACTTTGGTGCCAGCCCGGGGGGGGCCAACGTCCTGACTTTC
CASSYFGASPGGANVLTF
>NA|TRBV11-2|TRBJ2-1|TRBD2
TGTGCCAGCAGCTTCCGCGGGGGGAGGGATGAGCAGTTCTTC
CASSFRGGRDEQFF
>NA|TRBV19|TRBJ1-1|NA
TGTGCCAGTACTATAGGCGGGGGGGCGTTCGGAGCTTTCTTT
CASTIGGGAFGAFF
>NA|TRBV29-1|TRBJ2-7|NA
TGCAGCGTTGTGCAGGACTCCTACAAGCAGTACTTC
CSVVQDSYKQYF
>NA|TRBV5-1|TRBJ1-1|NA
TGCGCCAGCAGCTTGGCTCCGGGGGCGACAACTGAAGCTTTCTTT
CASSLAPGATTEAFF
>many|TRBV28|TRBJ2-7|TRBD1
TGTGCCAGCGGCTCCGGGACAGGGAGACACGAGCAGTACTTC
CASGSGTGRHEQYF
>NA|TRBV21-1|TRBJ2-2|NA
TGTGCCAGCACCCCGACTAGCGGGGGGACCACCGGGGAGCTGTTTTTT
CASTPTSGGTTGELFF
>NA|TRBV5-1|TRBJ2-1|NA
TGCGCCAGCAGCATCCGGGACCTTGACAATGAGCAGTTCTTC
CASSIRDLDNEQFF
>NA|TRBV30|TRBJ2-3|NA
TGTGCCTGGACAGACGGTTGGGCAGGAGATACGCAGTATTTT
CAWTDGWAGDTQYF
>NA|TRBV6-1|TRBJ2-3|TRBD2
TGTGCCAGCAGCGAAACTCTCGGGACTAGCGGGGGGTCCACAGATACGCAGTATTTT
CASSETLGTSGGSTDTQYF
>few|TRBV9|TRBJ1-2|NA
TGTGCCAGCAGTTTGTTGGACGGGAGGAGTGGCTACACCTTC
CASSLLDGRSGYTF
>NA|TRBV3-1|TRBJ2-7|TRBD2
TGTGCCAGCAGCCAAGACGTGAGTAGCGGGCCCCACGAGCAGTACTTC
CASSQDVSSGPHEQYF
>once|TRBV6-5|TRBJ1-5|NA
TGTACCAGCAGGTTTGGGGGCGCATACGGGGAGCCCCAGCATTTT
CTSRFGGAYGEPQHF
>few|TRBV5-1|TRBJ2-7|TRBD1
TGCGCCAGCAGCGCGGGACAGGCGATCTCCTACGAGCAGTACTTC
CASSAGQAISYEQYF
>few|TRBV5-1|TRBJ1-1|NA
TGCGCCAGCAGCTCCGGGACGGAGAACACTGAAGCTTTCTTT
CASSSGTENTEAFF
>NA|TRBV28|TRBJ2-7|TRBD2
TGTGCCAGCTGGGGACTACCCTCCTACGAGCAGTACTTC
CASWGLPSYEQYF
>NA|TRBV10-1|TRBJ2-1|NA
TGCGCCAGCAGTGAGTCGAACAGAAACAATGAGCAGTTCTTC
CASSESNRNNEQFF